This TCR beta chain was captured in a study of T cells expressing NK-cell markers. The overall study: In the group of eight sequenced donors, seven were HCMV-seropositive and one was seronegative.

UMI-tagged 5'RACE template switching yielded the TCR beta cDNA. Each CDR3 protein gets one entry in TCRdb, which reprocessed the 5' RACE reads and gives no DNA. The table for this sample gives approximately 170,000 distinct CDR3 sequences. This CDR3 is 16 amino acids long. CDR1 is MRHNA, CDR2 SNTAGT, per germline. Whole-study findings and limits: The CD3+CD56-NKG2C+ fraction of several donors was likewise dominated by these clonotypes.

A note on this clonotype: Its cognate antigen is unknown.

The sequenced sample consisted of blood T cells: a sorted CD56 or NKG2C T cell subset, CD4+ or CD8+ T cells, or bulk PBMC T cells (not recorded which). The chain uses TRBV6-4 and TRBJ2-1; TCRdb returns TRBD2, unconfirmable since there is no DNA. The clonotype comes from a man aged 18 to 69 in good health. The CDR3 is CASSDSGLAGENEQFF.